Each of the 11 T cell receptor beta chains below was sequenced from the same sample in a study of identical twins. TCRdb called the 5' RACE reads again in MiXCR, with one record for every CDR3 protein. The top ten clones hold 1.5% to 2% of a sample with about 690,000 distinct CDR3 sequences, approximately 6% of them seen once. Sequencing input: naive T cells sorted from blood. The receptor source for this set is a man aged 18 to 29 in good health.

The table lists this clonotype with a few counts. The J gene is TRBJ2-1, the V gene TRBV6-5; 9 bases are shared with TRBD2. There are 15 residues in the CDR3. CDR1 and CDR2 (germline): MNHEY, SVGAGI. V dropped 0 bases and J dropped 7; count of bases not matched to a gene: 4. The DNA for the CDR3 is TGTGCCAGCAGTTACTCTACTAGCGGGCGGAATGAGCAGTTCTTC. Amino acids: CASSYSTSGRNEQFF.

This clonotype was counted a few times. V gene TRBV7-8 combines with J gene TRBJ2-5; no clear D. CDR1 is SGHVS and CDR2 is FQNEAQ in the germline V gene. CDR3 length: 15 amino acids. V lost 1 base, J lost 1 base, and 10 bases lay in between. The CDR3 loop reads CASSLELGSQETQYF. CDR3 nucleotides: TGTGCCAGCAGCTTAGAGTTAGGATCCCAAGAGACCCAGTACTTC.

The chain couples TRBV6-6 to TRBJ2-1; no firm D call. Germline CDR1 reads MNHNY; CDR2 reads SVGAGI (reference sequence). This CDR3 contains 11 residues. With 5 bases removed from V and 8 bases from J, the gap between germline ends came to 7 bases. CDR3 amino acids: CASSHLYEQFF. The DNA for the CDR3 is TGTGCCAGCAGTCACCTATATGAGCAGTTCTTC.

In this sample, this clonotype turned up a few times. V and J are TRBV12-3 or TRBV12-4 and TRBJ2-1; 9 bases are a match to TRBD2. The CDR3 contains 17 residues. The J segment lost 7 bases and the V segment lost 5 bases, leaving 15 bases of the junction unmatched. Written as DNA, the CDR3 is TGTGCCAGCAGTGGTGGGTGGGGAGCGGGAGGAGGTAATGAGCAGTTCTTC. It is translated as CASSGGWGAGGGNEQFF.

The rearrangement uses TRBV20-1 and TRBJ2-5; D may be TRBD1 (6 bases). Germline V CDR1 and CDR2: DFQATT, SNEGSKA (reference sequence). The germline V and J ends were trimmed by 2 bases and 3 bases, with 16 bases remaining between them. The CDR3 length is 15 residues. The CDR3 spells CSARSPRDIEETQYF. In nucleotides, the CDR3 is TGCAGTGCTAGATCTCCAAGGGACATCGAAGAGACCCAGTACTTC.

In its sample, this clonotype was seen many times. This sequence joins TRBV12-3 or TRBV12-4 and TRBJ2-1, with 12 bases identical to TRBD2. V shed 5 bases and J 7 bases; nucleotides not matched to a gene: 3. CDR3 length: 14 residues. As DNA, the CDR3 is TGTGCCAGCAGTCCTAGCGGGAGGGCGAATGAGCAGTTCTTC. Translating gives CASSPSGRANEQFF.

This clonotype turned up a few times. This chain uses TRBV18 with TRBJ2-5, with TRBD2 as a possible D gene (6 bases). Trimming shortened V by 8 bases and J by 5 bases, and 15 bases separated the two germline ends. Germline lookup yields CDR1 KGHSH and CDR2 LQKENI. The CDR3 has 13 amino acids. Written as DNA, the CDR3 is TGTGCCAGCCTGCAGGGAGGTGGGGAGACCCAGTACTTC. Translated, it gives CASLQGGGETQYF.

This clonotype appeared many times. This chain joins TRBV29-1 and TRBJ1-2, with 7 bases aligning to TRBD1. The CDR3 runs to 14 residues. Unmatched junction bases numbered 13, after V lost 6 bases and J lost 6 bases. The V gene's germline CDR1 is SQVTM and CDR2 ANQGSEA. CDR3 residues: CSVLGPGQFNGYTF. The CDR3 coding sequence is TGCAGCGTGCTTGGGCCGGGACAGTTCAATGGCTACACCTTC.

This chain uses TRBV24-1 with TRBJ1-2, with unresolved D. Germline CDR1 is KGHDR and CDR2 is SFDVKD. V lost 4 bases, J lost 2 bases, and 7 bases lay in between. The CDR3 totals 13 residues. As DNA, the CDR3 is TGTGCCACCAGTGAGTTAGGAAACTATGGCTACACCTTC. Translating gives CATSELGNYGYTF.

The rearrangement links TRBV15 to TRBJ2-7; 7 bases map to TRBD2. The J segment lost 4 bases and the V segment lost 5 bases, leaving 5 bases of the junction unmatched. The CDR3 extends over 13 amino acids. Germline V CDR1 and CDR2: LNHNV, YYDKDF (reference sequence). The CDR3 reads CATSVGGGYEQYF. The CDR3 DNA is TGTGCCACCAGCGTGGGGGGGGGGTACGAGCAGTACTTC.

This clonotype was picked up many times. The V gene is TRBV12-3 or TRBV12-4, the J gene TRBJ2-1; D call uncertain. There are 16 residues in the CDR3. Trimming took off 3 bases at V and 6 bases at J, with 18 bases between the two ends. The CDR3 DNA reads as TGTGCCAGCAGTTTTCGGGCCAGCTACCCCGGCAATGAGCAGTTCTTC. As protein: CASSFRASYPGNEQFF.